This T cell receptor beta chain was sequenced during a study of blood T cell repertoires in COVID-19. The overall study: Acute and convalescent COVID-19 specimens originated in the United States, Italy and Spain. In each case, the material was cDNA or gDNA derived from T cells, B-cell-depleted T cells, or PBMCs.

How the authors handled the data: The authors estimated nucleated cell counts from reference gene primer amplification. Sequencing used immunoSEQ multiplex PCR; TCRdb keeps in-frame clones, though not all of them. That table is the source of V, J and clone size, and D and trimming were worked out from the DNA. The profile shows about 94,000 clones, 80% of them singletons. The length of the CDR3 is 14 residues. V shed 6 bases and J shed 0 bases, with 9 bases lying between them. Germline CDR1 reads MNHEY; CDR2 reads SVGAGI. The rearrangement joins TRBV6-5 to TRBJ2-4; D ambiguous. What was sequenced was peripheral blood. This sequence was found in a human donor in a cohort sampled during active COVID-19. The CDR3 DNA reads TGTGCCAGCAGCTCTCTACTAGCCAAAAACATTCAGTACTTC. Protein product: CASSSLLAKNIQYF.